This entry features one TCR beta chain sequence. The data are from a study of T cell changes during pregnancy in multiple sclerosis. Method: immunoSEQ multiplex PCR; TCRdb's copy keeps in-frame clones and lacks some. The repertoire holds about 38,000 clones, with 75% to 95% as singletons. The germline gives CDR1 MNHEY, CDR2 SVGAGI. V lost 6 bases and J lost 2, with 11 bases in between. The CDR3 contains 14 residues. This sequence originates from a female donor with multiple sclerosis, enrolled in a pregnancy study. The V call is TRBV6-5, the J call TRBJ2-1, with D perhaps TRBD1 (5 bases). The source was CD8+ T cells from peripheral blood mononuclear cells, collected in the second trimester of pregnancy. CDR3 sequence (DNA): TGTGCCAGCAGAGGGCTAGGGGCCTACAATGAGCAGTTCTTC. Protein: CASRGLGAYNEQFF.